The rows below give T cell receptor beta chains drawn from one sample of a study of shared clonotypes between healthy human individuals. The data were produced by immunoSEQ multiplex PCR, yet TCRdb's version contains in-frame clones alone and is incomplete. The data contain over a million clones, 75% of them seen just once; the ten biggest clones take up about 1.5%. The material sequenced was memory CD4+ T cells sorted from blood. Receptors originate from a man in his late teens or twenties in good health. Both conserved end residues are part of each CDR3. Fields, in order: CDR3 protein, CDR3 DNA, D gene, V gene, J gene, clone size. D genes are given only for firm matches. Only part of the rows carry a size: once, few, many, or a class if the clone is expanded.

CASSLGGTGELFF	TGTGCCAGCAGCTTAGGAGGGACCGGGGAGCTGTTTTTT	NA	TRBV5-6	TRBJ2-2	NA
CASSLQGGSPLHF	TGTGCCAGCAGCTTACAGGGGGGATCACCCCTCCACTTT	TRBD1	TRBV7-2	TRBJ1-6	few
CASSPQVFSGANVLTF	TGTGCCAGCAGCCCACAGGTTTTCTCTGGGGCCAACGTCCTGACTTTC	NA	TRBV7-3	TRBJ2-6	NA
CASSYRTERQPQHF	TGTGCCAGCAGTTATAGAACAGAGAGGCAGCCCCAGCATTTT	NA	TRBV6-6	TRBJ1-5	few
CASSLNFRDRSPNYGYTF	TGCGCCAGCAGCTTGAATTTTAGGGACCGCAGTCCTAACTATGGCTACACCTTC	NA	TRBV5-1	TRBJ1-2	NA
CASSANLGQPQHF	TGTGCCAGCAGCGCGAACCTTGGTCAGCCCCAGCATTTT	NA	TRBV7-6	TRBJ1-5	NA
CASSQVFGSGNTIYF	TGCGCCAGCAGCCAAGTGTTCGGCTCTGGAAACACCATATATTTT	NA	TRBV4-1	TRBJ1-3	NA
CASRSGSADTQYF	TGTGCCAGCAGGAGCGGGAGCGCAGATACGCAGTATTTT	TRBD2	TRBV6-1	TRBJ2-3	NA
CASSGRTDRYTF	TGTGCCAGCAGCGGGAGGACAGATCGATACACCTTC	NA	TRBV11-1	TRBJ1-2	NA
CASSPNSYNEQFF	TGTGCTAGCAGCCCGAACTCCTACAATGAGCAGTTCTTC	NA	TRBV7-7	TRBJ2-1	NA
CAISSPMGTGELFF	TGTGCCATCTCCTCGCCCATGGGGACCGGGGAGCTGTTTTTT	NA	TRBV10-3	TRBJ2-2	once
CASSLAATGSPLHF	TGTGCCAGCAGCTTAGCCGCGACGGGATCACCCCTCCACTTT	NA	TRBV11-2	TRBJ1-6	few
CASSSTRQARDTQYF	TGTGCCAGCAGCTCCACTCGACAGGCCAGGGATACGCAGTATTTT	NA	TRBV11-2	TRBJ2-3	NA
CASSQGQGNEQFF	TGCGCCAGCAGCCAGGGACAGGGCAATGAGCAGTTCTTC	TRBD1	TRBV5-1	TRBJ2-1	NA
CASSQVILAAYNEQFF	TGCGCCAGCAGCCAAGTCATCCTAGCGGCATACAATGAGCAGTTCTTC	TRBD2	TRBV4-1	TRBJ2-1	NA
CASSVGTDIYYGYTF	TGTGCCAGCAGCGTAGGAACAGACATTTACTATGGCTACACCTTC	NA	TRBV9	TRBJ1-2	NA
CASRLDGVKGGYTF	TGCGCCAGCAGACTCGACGGTGTGAAGGGTGGCTACACCTTC	NA	TRBV10-2	TRBJ1-2	NA
CASSSDRDSRHYGYTF	TGCGCCAGCAGCTCGGACCGGGACAGCCGACACTATGGCTACACCTTC	TRBD1	TRBV5-1	TRBJ1-2	NA
CASSLGRVNSNQPQHF	TGTGCCAGCAGTTTAGGGAGGGTAAATAGCAATCAGCCCCAGCATTTT	NA	TRBV28	TRBJ1-5	few
CASRRTGGFHEQYF	TGTGCCAGCAGGAGGACAGGGGGCTTTCACGAGCAGTACTTC	TRBD1	TRBV28	TRBJ2-7	NA
CASSDVGGASGTQYF	TGTGCCAGCAGTGATGTGGGAGGGGCTTCCGGTACGCAGTATTTT	TRBD2	TRBV25-1	TRBJ2-3	NA
CASRFRQYSNQPQHF	TGTGCAAGTCGCTTCAGGCAATATAGCAATCAGCCCCAGCATTTT	NA	TRBV12-2	TRBJ1-5	NA
CASSSHSAGNTIYF	TGTGCCAGCAGCTCCCATAGCGCGGGAAACACCATATATTTT	NA	TRBV27	TRBJ1-3	NA
CASGLTPAFGEIQYEQYF	TGTGCCAGCGGACTTACCCCCGCATTTGGCGAGATACAGTACGAGCAGTACTTC	NA	TRBV27	TRBJ2-7	few
CASSRDREGQYF	TGTGCCAGCAGTCGGGACAGGGAGGGACAGTACTTC	TRBD1	TRBV6-6	TRBJ2-7	NA
CASSERWGTYEQYF	TGTGCCAGCAGTGAGCGGTGGGGCACCTACGAGCAGTACTTC	NA	TRBV6-1	TRBJ2-7	NA
CASGLASEQYF	TGTGCCAGCGGGCTAGCGAGCGAGCAGTACTTC	NA	TRBV7-2	TRBJ2-7	NA
CASSSTSGRAGTDTQYF	TGCGCCAGCAGCTCGACTAGCGGGAGGGCAGGCACAGATACGCAGTATTTT	TRBD2	TRBV5-1	TRBJ2-3	NA
CASSLVGGGNGGYTF	TGTGCCAGCAGCTTGGTCGGGGGGGGAAATGGTGGCTACACCTTC	NA	TRBV5-4	TRBJ1-2	NA
CATSRDHGIQYF	TGTGCCACCAGCAGAGATCACGGCATTCAGTACTTC	NA	TRBV15	TRBJ2-4	NA
CASSAQGISEAFF	TGTGCCAGCAGCGCTCAAGGGATATCTGAAGCTTTCTTT	NA	TRBV5-6	TRBJ1-1	NA
CASRPINSYTDTQYF	TGTGCCAGTAGACCCATTAACAGCTACACAGATACGCAGTATTTT	NA	TRBV19	TRBJ2-3	NA